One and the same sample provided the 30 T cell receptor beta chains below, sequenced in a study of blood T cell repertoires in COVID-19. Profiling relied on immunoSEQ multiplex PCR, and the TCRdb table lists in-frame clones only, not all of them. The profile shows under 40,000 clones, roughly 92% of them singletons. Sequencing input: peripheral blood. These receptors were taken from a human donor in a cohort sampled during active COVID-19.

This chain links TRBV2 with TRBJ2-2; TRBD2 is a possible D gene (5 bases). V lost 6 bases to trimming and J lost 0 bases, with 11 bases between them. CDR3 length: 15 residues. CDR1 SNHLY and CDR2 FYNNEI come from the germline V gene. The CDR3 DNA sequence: TGTGCCAGCAGGAGCGGCAGCTCGAACACCGGGGAGCTGTTTTTT. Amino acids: CASRSGSSNTGELFF.

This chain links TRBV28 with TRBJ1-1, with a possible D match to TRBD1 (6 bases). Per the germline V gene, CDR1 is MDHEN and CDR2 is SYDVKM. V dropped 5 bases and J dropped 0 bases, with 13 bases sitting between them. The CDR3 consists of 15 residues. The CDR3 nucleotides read TGTGCCAGCAGTCCCCCCGACAGGCTGAACACTGAAGCTTTCTTT. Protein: CASSPPDRLNTEAFF.

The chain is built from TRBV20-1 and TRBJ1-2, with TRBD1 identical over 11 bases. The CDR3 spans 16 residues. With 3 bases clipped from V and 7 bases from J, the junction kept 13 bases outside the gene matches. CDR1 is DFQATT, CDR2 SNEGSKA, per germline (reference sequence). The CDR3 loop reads CSASSWGQGVGAGYTF. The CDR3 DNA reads TGCAGTGCTAGTTCCTGGGGACAGGGGGTGGGTGCTGGCTACACCTTC.

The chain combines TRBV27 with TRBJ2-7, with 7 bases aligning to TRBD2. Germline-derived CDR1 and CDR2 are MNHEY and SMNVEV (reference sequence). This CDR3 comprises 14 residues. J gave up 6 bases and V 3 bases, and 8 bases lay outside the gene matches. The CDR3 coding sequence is TGTGCCAGCAGTTTTGAGGGAGGGCCAGTCGAGCAGTACTTC. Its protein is CASSFEGGPVEQYF.

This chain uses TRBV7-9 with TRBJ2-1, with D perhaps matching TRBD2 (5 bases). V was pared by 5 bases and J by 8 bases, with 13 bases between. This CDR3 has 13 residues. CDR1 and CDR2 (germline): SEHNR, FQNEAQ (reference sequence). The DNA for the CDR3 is TGTGCCAGCAGCCTACTAGAATCCCATGAGCAGTTCTTC. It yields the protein CASSLLESHEQFF.

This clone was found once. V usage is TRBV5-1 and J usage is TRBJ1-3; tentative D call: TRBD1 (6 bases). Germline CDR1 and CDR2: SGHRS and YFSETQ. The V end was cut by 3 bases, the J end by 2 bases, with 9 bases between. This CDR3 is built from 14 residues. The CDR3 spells CASSYGQTGNTIYF. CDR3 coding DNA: TGCGCCAGCAGCTACGGACAGACTGGAAACACCATATATTTT.

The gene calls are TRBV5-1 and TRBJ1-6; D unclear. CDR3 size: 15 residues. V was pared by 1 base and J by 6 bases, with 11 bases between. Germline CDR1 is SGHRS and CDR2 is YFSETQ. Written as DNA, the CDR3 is TGCGCCAGCAGCTTGAGACGGGGTAGTAATTCACCCCTCCACTTT. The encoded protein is CASSLRRGSNSPLHF.

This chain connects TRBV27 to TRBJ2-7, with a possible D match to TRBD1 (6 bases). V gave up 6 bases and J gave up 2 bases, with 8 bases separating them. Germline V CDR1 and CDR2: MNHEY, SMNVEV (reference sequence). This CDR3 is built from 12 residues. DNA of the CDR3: TGTGCCAGCAGGACAGGAACCTACGAGCAGTACTTC. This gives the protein CASRTGTYEQYF.

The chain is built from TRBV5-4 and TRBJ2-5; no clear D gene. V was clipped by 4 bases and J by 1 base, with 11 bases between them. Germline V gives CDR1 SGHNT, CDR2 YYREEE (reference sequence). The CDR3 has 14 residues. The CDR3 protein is CASSPYSFQETQYF. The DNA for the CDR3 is TGTGCCAGCAGCCCATACAGTTTCCAAGAGACCCAGTACTTC.

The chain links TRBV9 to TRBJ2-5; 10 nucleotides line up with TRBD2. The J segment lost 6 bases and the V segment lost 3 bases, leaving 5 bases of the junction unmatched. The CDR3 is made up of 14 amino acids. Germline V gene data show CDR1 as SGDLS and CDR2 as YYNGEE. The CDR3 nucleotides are TGTGCCAGCAGCGAACTAGCGGGAACGCAGACCCAGTACTTC. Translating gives CASSELAGTQTQYF.

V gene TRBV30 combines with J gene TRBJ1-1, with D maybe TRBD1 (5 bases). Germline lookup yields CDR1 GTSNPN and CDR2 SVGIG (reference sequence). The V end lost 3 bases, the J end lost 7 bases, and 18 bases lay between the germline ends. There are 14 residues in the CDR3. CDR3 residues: CAWREGIWGSEAFF. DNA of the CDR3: TGTGCCTGGAGGGAGGGGATCTGGGGAAGTGAAGCTTTCTTT.

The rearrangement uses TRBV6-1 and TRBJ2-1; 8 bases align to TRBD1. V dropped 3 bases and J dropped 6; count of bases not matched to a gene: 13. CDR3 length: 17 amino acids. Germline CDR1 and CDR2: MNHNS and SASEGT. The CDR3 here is CASSDKTPGTGGNEQFF. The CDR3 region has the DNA TGTGCCAGCAGTGATAAAACCCCCGGGACAGGCGGCAATGAGCAGTTCTTC.

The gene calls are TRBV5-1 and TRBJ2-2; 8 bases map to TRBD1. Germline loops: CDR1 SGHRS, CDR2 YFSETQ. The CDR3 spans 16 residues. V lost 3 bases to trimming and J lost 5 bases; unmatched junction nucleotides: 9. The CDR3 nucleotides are TGCGCCAGCAGCTGGAGGAACAGGGGGAGTACCGGGGAGCTGTTTTTT. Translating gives CASSWRNRGSTGELFF.

As DNA, the CDR3 is TGCGCCAGCAGCTCGGGGGACAGGTGGAGGGATGAGCAGTTCTTC. Residues: CASSSGDRWRDEQFF. V gene TRBV5-1 combines with J gene TRBJ2-1, with 8 positions matching TRBD1. From germline, CDR1 is SGHRS and CDR2 YFSETQ. CDR3 size: 15 residues. V was pared by 3 bases and J by 8 bases, with 10 bases of the junction left unmatched.

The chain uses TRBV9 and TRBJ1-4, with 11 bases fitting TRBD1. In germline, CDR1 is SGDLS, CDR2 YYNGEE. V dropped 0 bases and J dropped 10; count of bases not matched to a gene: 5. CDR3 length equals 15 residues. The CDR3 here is CASSVDPGQGGKLFF. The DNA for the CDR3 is TGTGCCAGCAGCGTAGACCCGGGACAGGGGGGAAAACTGTTTTTT.

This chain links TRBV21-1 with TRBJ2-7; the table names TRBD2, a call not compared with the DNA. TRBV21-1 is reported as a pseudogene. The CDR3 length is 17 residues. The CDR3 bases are TGTGCCAGCAGCAAAACCCGTCTCTACGGAGGGGACTCCGAGCAGTACTTC. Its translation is CASSKTRLYGGDSEQYF.

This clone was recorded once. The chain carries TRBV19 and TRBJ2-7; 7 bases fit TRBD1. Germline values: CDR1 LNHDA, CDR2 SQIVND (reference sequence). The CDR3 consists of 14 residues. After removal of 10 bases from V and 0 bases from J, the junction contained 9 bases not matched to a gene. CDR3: CATSTGQYSYEQYF. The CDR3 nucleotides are TGTGCCACCTCAACGGGACAGTACTCCTACGAGCAGTACTTC.

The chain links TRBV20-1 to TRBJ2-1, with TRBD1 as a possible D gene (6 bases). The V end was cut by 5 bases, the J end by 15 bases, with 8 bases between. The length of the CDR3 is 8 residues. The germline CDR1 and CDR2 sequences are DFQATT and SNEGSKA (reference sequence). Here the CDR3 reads CSAGGPFF. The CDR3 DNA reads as TGCAGTGCTGGGGGCCCGTTCTTC.

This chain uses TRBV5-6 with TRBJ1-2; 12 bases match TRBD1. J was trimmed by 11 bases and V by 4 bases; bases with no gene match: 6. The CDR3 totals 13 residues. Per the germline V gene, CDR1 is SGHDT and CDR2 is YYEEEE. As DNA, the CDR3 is TGTGCCAGCAGCACCGGGACAGGGGGCTGGTACACCTTC. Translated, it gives CASSTGTGGWYTF.

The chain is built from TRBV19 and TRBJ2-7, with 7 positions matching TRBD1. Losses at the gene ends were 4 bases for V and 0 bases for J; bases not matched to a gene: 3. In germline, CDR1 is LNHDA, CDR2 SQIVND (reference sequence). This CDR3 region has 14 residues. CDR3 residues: CASSNRGFSYEQYF. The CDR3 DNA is TGTGCCAGTAGTAACAGGGGATTCTCCTACGAGCAGTACTTC.

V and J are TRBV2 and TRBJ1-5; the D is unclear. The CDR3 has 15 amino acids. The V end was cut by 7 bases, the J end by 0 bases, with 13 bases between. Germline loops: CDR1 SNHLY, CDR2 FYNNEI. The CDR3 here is CASNARQDSNQPQHF. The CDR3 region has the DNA TGTGCCAGCAACGCCAGACAAGATAGCAATCAGCCCCAGCATTTT.

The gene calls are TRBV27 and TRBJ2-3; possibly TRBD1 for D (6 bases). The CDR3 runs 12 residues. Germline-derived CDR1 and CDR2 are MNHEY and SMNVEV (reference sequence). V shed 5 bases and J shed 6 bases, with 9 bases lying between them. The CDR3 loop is CASSNRVDTQYF. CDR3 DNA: TGTGCCAGCAGTAACAGGGTTGATACGCAGTATTTT.

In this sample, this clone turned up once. The CDR3 DNA is TGTGCCAGCAGCCATGGACATACCTACGAGCAGTACTTC. It yields the protein CASSHGHTYEQYF. The V call is TRBV7-2, the J call TRBJ2-7, with a tentative D call TRBD1 (5 bases). This CDR3 has 13 amino acids. From germline, CDR1 is SGHTA and CDR2 FQGNSA. V lost 5 bases to trimming and J lost 2 bases, with 10 bases between them.

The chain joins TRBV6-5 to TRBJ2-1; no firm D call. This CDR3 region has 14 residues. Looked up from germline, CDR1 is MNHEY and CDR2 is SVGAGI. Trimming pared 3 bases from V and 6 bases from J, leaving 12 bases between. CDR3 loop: CASSYGDFGNEQFF. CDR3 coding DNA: TGTGCCAGCAGTTATGGAGATTTCGGCAATGAGCAGTTCTTC.

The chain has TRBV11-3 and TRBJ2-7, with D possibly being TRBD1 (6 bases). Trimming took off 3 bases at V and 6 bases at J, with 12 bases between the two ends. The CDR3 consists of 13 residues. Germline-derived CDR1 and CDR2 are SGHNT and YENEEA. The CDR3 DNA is TGTGCCAGCAGCTTTTCAGGGGAAGGCGAGCAGTACTTC. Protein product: CASSFSGEGEQYF.

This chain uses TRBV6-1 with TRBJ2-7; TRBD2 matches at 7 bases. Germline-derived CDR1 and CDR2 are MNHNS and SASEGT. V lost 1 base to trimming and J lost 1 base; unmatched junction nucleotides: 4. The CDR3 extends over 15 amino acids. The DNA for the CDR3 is TGTGCCAGCAGTGAAGTCGGACTAGGGTCCTACGAGCAGTACTTC. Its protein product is CASSEVGLGSYEQYF.

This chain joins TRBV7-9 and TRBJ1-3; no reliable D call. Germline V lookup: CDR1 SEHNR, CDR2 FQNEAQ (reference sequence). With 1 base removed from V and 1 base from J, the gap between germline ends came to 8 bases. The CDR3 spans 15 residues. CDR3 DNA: TGTGCCAGCAGCTTAGAGAGGAGGTCTGGAAACACCATATATTTT. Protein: CASSLERRSGNTIYF.

CDR3 DNA sequence: TGTGCCAGCAGCGTGACAGGTGCTTATGGCTACACCTTC. Translated, it gives CASSVTGAYGYTF. The rearrangement links TRBV9 to TRBJ1-2; possibly TRBD1 for D (6 bases). V was shortened by 2 bases and J by 5 bases, with 10 bases between the two germline ends. Germline lookup yields CDR1 SGDLS and CDR2 YYNGEE. The CDR3 totals 13 residues.

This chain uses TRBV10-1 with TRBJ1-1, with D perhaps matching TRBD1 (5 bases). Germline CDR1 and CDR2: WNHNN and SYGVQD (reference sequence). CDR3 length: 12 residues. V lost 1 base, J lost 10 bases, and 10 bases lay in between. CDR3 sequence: CASSELGGAAFF. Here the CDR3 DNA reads TGCGCCAGCAGTGAGTTGGGTGGGGCAGCTTTCTTT.

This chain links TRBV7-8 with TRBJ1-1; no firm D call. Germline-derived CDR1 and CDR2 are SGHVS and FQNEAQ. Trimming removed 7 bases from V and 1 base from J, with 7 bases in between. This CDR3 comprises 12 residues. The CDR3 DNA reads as TGTGCCAGCACCCAACAGAACACTGAAGCTTTCTTT. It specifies CASTQQNTEAFF.